The present entry profiles one TCR beta chain with its context. In the original workflow: Nucleated cell counts were estimated from reference gene primer amplification. Libraries were prepared by immunoSEQ multiplex PCR; TCRdb keeps only in-frame clonotypes and omits some of them. The DNA gave D and trimming, while V, J and clone size come from that table. The table lists some 70,000 clones, approximately 91% of them singletons. These data belong to a study of blood T cell repertoires in COVID-19. Study overall: Italy, Spain and the United States were the sources of the convalescent and acute COVID-19 samples. From T cells, B-cell-depleted T cells, or PBMCs came the material, which was cDNA or gDNA.

CDR1 and CDR2 (germline): SGHTA, FQGTGA. This CDR3 spans 18 amino acids. The ends lost 4 bases at V and 2 bases at J; junction bases unmatched: 17. The TCR originated in a man aged 65 to 79 with active or convalescent COVID-19. The genes are TRBV7-3 and TRBJ2-7; 7 positions match TRBD1. The sequenced material came from peripheral blood. CDR3 nucleotide sequence: TGTGCCAGCAGCTGGGGGTGGGACCGGGACAGAGGAACCTACGAGCAGTACTTC. Translating it yields CASSWGWDRDRGTYEQYF.